This T cell receptor (beta chain) originates from a study of CD8+CD57+ T cells in acquired aplastic anemia. Turning to the study itself: Sorted CD4+ plus CD8+ cells gave DNA averaging 3.2 ug. Study-level findings and limits: In common between the patients and the controls were approximately 30 CD8+ CDR3 sequences. No significant patient-versus-control difference appeared in CD8+ Simpson's diversity.

The CDR3 has 12 residues. Trimming at V came to 6 bases and at J to 7 bases, leaving 5 bases not matched to a gene. Germline V gives CDR1 LNHDA, CDR2 SQIVND (reference sequence). Worth noting for this clonotype: Its antigen is unidentified.

TCR beta VDJ and CDR3 were profiled, and genomic DNA was the template. TCRdb re-called the reads with MiXCR, one entry per CDR3 protein. Of roughly 130,000 distinct CDR3 sequences listed, 48% are singletons. The sequence was obtained from a human donor in good health, serving as a control. The J gene is TRBJ1-2, the V gene TRBV19; TRBD1 agrees at 7 bases. Sequences were obtained from sorted CD4+, CD8+, or CD8+CD57+ T cells (not recorded which) from PBMCs. The CDR3 sequence: CASRAGGLGYTF. DNA of the CDR3: TGTGCCAGTAGAGCAGGGGGTCTTGGCTACACCTTC. The entire variable domain, with the rest obtained from reference TRBV19 and TRBJ1-2, is as follows: DGGITQSPKYLFRKEGQNVTLSCEQNLNHDAMYWYRQDPGQGLRLIYYSQIVNDFQKGDIAEGYSVSREKKESFPLTVTSAQKNPTAFYLCASRAGGLGYTFGSGTRLTVV.